This T cell receptor (beta chain) was documented in a study of vaccination and CD4 T cells after COVID-19. Study-level points and caveats: The study found median SARS-CoV-2-reactive clonotypes rising from roughly 21 to 40, not significantly.

Comments on this clonotype: Its antigen is unidentified.

The Oncomine TCR Beta short-read assay was applied to DNA of cultured CD4+ T cells. TCRdb ran MiXCR on the PCR reads and lists one entry per CDR3 protein. The sample shows under 20,000 distinct CDR3 sequences, roughly half of them seen only once. The treatment is: roughly 11-day PBMC culture with coronavirus spike peptide pools or control peptides (ViraFEST assay). ViraFEST used peptide pools to expand antigen-specific T cells, then sequenced TCRs. The TCR comes from a human donor who had recovered from COVID-19. Sequencing used CD4+ T cells from blood, cultured in vitro, obtained before SARS-CoV-2 vaccination.

The CDR3 region has the DNA TGTGCCAGTAGTTTCAGCGTAGGCACTGAAGCTTTCTTT. This gives the protein CASSFSVGTEAFF. J is TRBJ1-1 and V is TRBV19; D is unresolved. CDR1 and CDR2 from the germline V gene are LNHDA and SQIVND (reference sequence). The CDR3 extends over 13 amino acids. V was trimmed by 5 bases and J by 4 bases, leaving 11 bases between them.